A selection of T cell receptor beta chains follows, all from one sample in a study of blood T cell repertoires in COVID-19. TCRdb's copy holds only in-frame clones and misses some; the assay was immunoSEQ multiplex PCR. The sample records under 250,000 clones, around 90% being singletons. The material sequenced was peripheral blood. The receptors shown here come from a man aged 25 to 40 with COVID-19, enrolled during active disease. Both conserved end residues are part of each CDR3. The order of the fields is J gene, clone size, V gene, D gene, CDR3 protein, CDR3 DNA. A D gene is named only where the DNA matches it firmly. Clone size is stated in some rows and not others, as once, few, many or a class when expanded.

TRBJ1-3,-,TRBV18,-,CASSSDNPSSGNTIYF,TGTGCCAGCTCATCCGACAACCCCAGCTCTGGAAACACCATATATTTT
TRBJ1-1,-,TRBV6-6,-,CASSSPGLRGLTEAFF,TGTGCCAGCAGTTCCCCAGGGCTAAGGGGACTCACTGAAGCTTTCTTT
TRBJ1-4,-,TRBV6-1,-,CASSEGVTAYNEKLFF,TGTGCCAGCAGTGAAGGTGTGACAGCCTATAATGAAAAACTGTTTTTT
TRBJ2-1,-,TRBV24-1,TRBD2,CATSDRTSGGEYEQFF,TGTGCCACCAGTGATCGGACTAGCGGGGGGGAGTATGAGCAGTTCTTC
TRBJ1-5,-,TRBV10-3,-,CATQASNQPQHF,TGTGCCACTCAGGCTAGCAATCAGCCCCAGCATTTT
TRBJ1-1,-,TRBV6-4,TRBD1,CASSPSPGQVTSEAFF,TGTGCCAGCAGCCCAAGTCCGGGACAGGTAACCTCTGAAGCTTTCTTT
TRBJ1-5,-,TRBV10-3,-,CAIRDDTGNQPQHF,TGTGCCATCAGAGATGACACAGGCAATCAGCCCCAGCATTTT
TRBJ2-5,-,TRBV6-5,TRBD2,CASSLAGGPGETQYF,TGTGCCAGCAGTTTAGCGGGGGGGCCAGGGGAGACCCAGTACTTC
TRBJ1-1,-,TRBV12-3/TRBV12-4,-,CASSFVNTEAFF,TGTGCCAGCAGTTTCGTGAACACTGAAGCTTTCTTT
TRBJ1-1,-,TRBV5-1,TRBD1,CASSSGQGASHTEAFF,TGCGCCAGCAGCTCCGGCCAGGGGGCATCTCACACTGAAGCTTTCTTT
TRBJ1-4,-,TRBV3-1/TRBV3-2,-,CASRRQEVGEKLFF,TGTGCCAGCAGGCGACAGGAGGTCGGTGAAAAACTGTTTTTT
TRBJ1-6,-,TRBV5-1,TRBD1,CASSFWSARGYHF,TGCGCCAGCAGCTTTTGGTCAGCCAGGGGGTATCACTTT
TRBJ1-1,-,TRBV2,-,CASSQRDTEAFF,TGTGCCAGCTCGCAGAGGGACACTGAAGCTTTCTTT
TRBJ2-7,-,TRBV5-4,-,CASSKDSYEQYF,TGTGCCAGCAGCAAAGACAGCTACGAGCAGTACTTC
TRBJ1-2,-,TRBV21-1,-,CASSSRTGNYGYTF,TGTGCCAGCAGCTCCCGGACAGGAAACTATGGCTACACCTTC
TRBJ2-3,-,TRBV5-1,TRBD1,CASSLARDRITDTQYF,TGCGCCAGCAGCTTGGCCCGGGACAGGATCACAGATACGCAGTATTTT
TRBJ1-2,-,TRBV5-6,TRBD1,CASSLRDRVANYGYTF,TGTGCCAGCAGCCTCCGGGACAGGGTAGCTAACTATGGCTACACCTTC
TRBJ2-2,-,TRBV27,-,CASKLTHNTGELFF,TGTGCCAGCAAATTGACTCATAACACCGGGGAGCTGTTTTTT
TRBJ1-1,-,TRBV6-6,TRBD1,CASSYRPTGDTEAFF,TGTGCCAGCAGTTACCGACCGACAGGGGACACTGAAGCTTTCTTT
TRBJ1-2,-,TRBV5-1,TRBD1,CASSLEGGNGYTF,TGCGCCAGCAGCTTGGAAGGGGGCAATGGCTACACCTTC
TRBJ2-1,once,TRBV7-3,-,CASSALRGNHNEQFF,TGTGCCAGCTCAGCCCTACGGGGGAACCACAATGAGCAGTTCTTC
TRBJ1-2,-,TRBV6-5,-,CASSPSQLGGYTF,TGTGCCAGCAGTCCCTCCCAACTGGGCGGCTACACCTTC
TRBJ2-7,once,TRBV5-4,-,CASSSTTRSSYEQYF,TGTGCCAGCAGCTCGACCACTAGAAGCTCCTACGAGCAGTACTTC
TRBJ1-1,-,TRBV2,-,CARADETEAFF,TGTGCCAGGGCGGATGAGACTGAAGCTTTCTTT
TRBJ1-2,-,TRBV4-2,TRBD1,CASSQEGGQGLYGYTF,TGTGCCAGCAGCCAAGAAGGAGGACAGGGACTTTATGGCTACACCTTC
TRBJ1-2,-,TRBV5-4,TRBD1,CASSLIGQGGDGYTF,TGTGCCAGCAGCCTTATAGGACAGGGGGGAGATGGCTACACCTTC